A selection of T cell receptor beta chains follows, all from one sample in a study of identical twins. TCRdb analysed the 5' RACE reads with MiXCR anew, one entry per CDR3 protein. The data hold 270,000 or so distinct CDR3 sequences, with about 8% observed a single time. These same records also appear under a second study, on yellow fever vaccine responses in identical twins.

Sequences were obtained from CD8+ T cells sorted from blood. All receptors derive from a young woman in good health. CDR3s leave out the opening cysteine and the closing phenylalanine or tryptophan. The order of the fields is J gene, V gene, CDR3 protein.

TRBJ2-7 TRBV10-3 AISESDRGMWGHEQY
TRBJ2-3 TRBV6-2/TRBV6-3 ASSKKLAADTQY
TRBJ1-1 TRBV20-1 SARGGISTEAF
TRBJ2-3 TRBV9 ASSVVDFSTDTQY
TRBJ2-5 TRBV10-3 AISESRGLAGETQY
TRBJ2-1 TRBV18 ASSDVGGGTEQF
TRBJ2-2 TRBV5-1 ASSPSPQVRNTGELF
TRBJ2-1 TRBV15 ATSREFSGGRSYNEQF
TRBJ2-1 TRBV11-2 ASSLERNEQF
TRBJ2-7 TRBV5-1 ASRSATYEQY
TRBJ1-1 TRBV6-5 ASIGGTEAF
TRBJ1-1 TRBV12-3/TRBV12-4 ASTGRVFNTEAF
TRBJ2-5 TRBV3-1 ASSQVIAPETQY
TRBJ2-7 TRBV30 AWDPGTGDSEQY
TRBJ2-7 TRBV27 ASSTRDIDSYEQY
TRBJ1-2 TRBV7-6 ASSQKGQGGGYGYT
TRBJ1-5 TRBV20-1 SAPGQGEGEGNQPQH
TRBJ2-2 TRBV12-3/TRBV12-4 ASRIAHTGELF
TRBJ2-1 TRBV20-1 SARAIAEFYNEQF
TRBJ1-1 TRBV14 ASSQGWDWNTEAF
TRBJ2-1 TRBV19 ASSGTSGGIYNEQF
TRBJ2-2 TRBV5-1 ASSLEWSGITAGELF
TRBJ2-2 TRBV7-9 ASSSLAGINTGELF
TRBJ1-6 TRBV28 ASRNRGDNSPLH
TRBJ2-7 TRBV28 ASSFQTGTGVV
TRBJ2-7 TRBV27 ASSLSGFYEQY
TRBJ2-1 TRBV29-1 SVKDVAGGLNEQF
TRBJ2-7 TRBV5-1 ASSVEGALSSYEQY
TRBJ2-3 TRBV29-1 SVLRAPMEY
TRBJ2-2 TRBV29-1 SVDGSRSGELF
TRBJ1-6 TRBV7-9 ASSSQGPLH
TRBJ1-2 TRBV12-3/TRBV12-4 ASRGQGRGYT
TRBJ2-1 TRBV30 AWRGLGDNEQF
TRBJ2-1 TRBV27 ASSAQINVEQF
TRBJ2-1 TRBV7-7 ASSHGGLPGGEQF
TRBJ2-7 TRBV2 ASIGRTYEQY
TRBJ1-6 TRBV25-1 ASSEIHWEHGGSPLH
TRBJ2-1 TRBV6-5 ASSYSLAGGNFYNEQF
TRBJ2-7 TRBV6-2/TRBV6-3 ATYPGRASSYEQY
TRBJ2-7 TRBV20-1 SARPSDTYEQY